Listed below are T cell receptor beta chains from one sample, sequenced in a study of blood T cells in healthy people across ages. TCRdb fed the 5' RACE reads into MiXCR, producing one record per CDR3 protein. The sample has roughly 1.6 million distinct CDR3 sequences; about 35% are singletons. The sample taken for sequencing was blood. All receptors come from a woman aged 25 to 39 in good health. Each CDR3 is given without its conserved first and last residue. The order of the fields is CDR3 protein, V gene, clone size. For some rows the clone size is stated as once, few or many, or as a class when expanded; others skip it.

ASSLRAQGLNTEAF TRBV5-1 NA
ASRRDRTPYGYT TRBV27 NA
ASSQDTTGGASTEAF TRBV4-1 NA
ASSFAGSGLSEAF TRBV27 NA
ASSAYGGAQETQY TRBV9 NA
SARRQANTEAF TRBV20-1 NA
ASSFRLVQETQY TRBV6-4 NA
ASSQGHLGNEQF TRBV4-1 NA
ASRRDSGDYGYT TRBV6-6 NA
SVKLGAYGYT TRBV20-1 NA
ASSQDGSGMADTQY TRBV4-2 NA
ASSSRLVGGQLDNEQF TRBV27 NA
RAVMSGLAFNEQF TRBV20-1 NA
ASSRGTSTYEQY TRBV5-1 NA
ASSHAGIQGYGYT TRBV3-1 NA
ASSYKQANTEAF TRBV6-6 NA
ASGHLGTTLGKVQF TRBV12-3/TRBV12-4 NA
ATSDPGTSRPDTQY TRBV24-1 NA
SARELAGGYNEQF TRBV20-1 many
SAKGQGANYGYT TRBV20-1 NA
ASSHNSLAGVDNEQF TRBV5-1 NA
ASSLASLAGEETQY TRBV7-9 few
ASSSRASGDNEQF TRBV7-3 NA
ASCGGRFETQY TRBV28 NA
ASSPGTIQETQY TRBV12-3/TRBV12-4 many
ASSLTRPTEAF TRBV7-2 NA
ASSVPPQREQF TRBV7-2 NA
ASSPTGKVNYEQY TRBV18 once
SAKGDRETQY TRBV20-1 few